A selection of T cell receptor beta chains follows, all from one sample in a study of lymphopenia after photon versus proton radiotherapy. Profiled with immunoSEQ multiplex PCR; TCRdb holds only in-frame clones, not every one. The sample contains 6,000 to 8,500 clones, under 90% of which appear only once. Sequences were derived from peripheral blood, sampled from a patient treated with photon-based radiotherapy. The receptor set was obtained from a man in his fifties or sixties with cholangiocarcinoma. CDR3s include the opening cysteine and the closing phenylalanine or tryptophan. The order of the fields is V gene, D gene, J gene, clone size, CDR3 protein, CDR3 DNA. D genes are given only for firm matches. Only some rows state a clone size, as once, few, many or a class for expanded clones.

>TRBV5-1|NA|TRBJ2-2|NA
CASSLSEGAGGELFF
TGCGCCAGCAGCTTGTCCGAAGGAGCAGGCGGGGAGCTGTTTTTT
>TRBV9|NA|TRBJ2-5|NA
CASSPVGDRETQYF
TGTGCCAGCAGCCCAGTCGGGGATCGGGAGACCCAGTACTTC
>TRBV27|NA|TRBJ2-1|NA
CASSPQGNEQFF
TGTGCCAGCAGTCCCCAGGGGAATGAGCAGTTCTTC
>TRBV6-5|NA|TRBJ1-2|NA
CASSYPRGSITF
TGTGCCAGCAGTTACCCCCGGGGCTCTATCACCTTC
>TRBV5-1|TRBD1|TRBJ2-4|NA
CASSNTGGAENIQYF
TGCGCCAGCAGCAACACAGGGGGCGCAGAAAACATTCAGTACTTC
>TRBV7-3|NA|TRBJ2-2|NA
CASSTGDIYTGELFF
TGTGCCAGCAGCACGGGGGACATATACACCGGGGAGCTGTTTTTT
>TRBV27|TRBD2|TRBJ2-2|NA
CASRKLAGVIGELFF
TGTGCCAGCAGGAAACTAGCGGGAGTAATCGGGGAGCTGTTTTTT
>TRBV7-3|NA|TRBJ2-3|NA
CASSYSFSGTDTQYF
TGTGCCAGCAGCTATAGTTTTTCGGGAACAGATACGCAGTATTTT
>TRBV7-6|NA|TRBJ2-2|NA
CASSPTRLGTGELFF
TGTGCCAGCAGCCCCACACGTTTAGGCACCGGGGAGCTGTTTTTT
>TRBV10-1|TRBD1|TRBJ2-7|NA
CASSESGQGIYEQYF
TGCGCCAGCAGTGAGTCGGGACAGGGGATCTACGAGCAGTACTTC
>TRBV7-2|NA|TRBJ1-2|NA
CASSITNLAGNFGYTF
TGTGCCAGCAGCATCACCAACCTCGCAGGGAATTTTGGCTACACCTTC
>TRBV30|NA|TRBJ2-4|NA
CAWILRDAKNIQYF
TGTGCCTGGATCTTAAGGGATGCCAAAAACATTCAGTACTTC
>TRBV10-3|NA|TRBJ1-1|NA
CAIGQPDMNTEAFF
TGTGCCATAGGACAGCCAGATATGAACACTGAAGCTTTCTTT
>TRBV7-9|NA|TRBJ2-7|few
CASSPRGAYEQYF
TGTGCCAGCAGCCCGCGGGGAGCCTACGAGCAGTACTTC
>TRBV7-2|TRBD1|TRBJ1-5|NA
CASSRGQAINQPQHF
TGTGCCAGCAGTCGAGGACAGGCGATCAATCAGCCCCAGCATTTT
>TRBV5-6|NA|TRBJ1-3|NA
CASNLGVRYHSGNTIYF
TGTGCCAGCAACTTGGGGGTTAGATACCACTCTGGAAACACCATATATTTT
>TRBV7-8|NA|TRBJ2-1|NA
CASSGGKREQFF
TGTGCCAGCAGCGGAGGGAAGCGTGAGCAGTTCTTC
>TRBV6-6|NA|TRBJ1-3|NA
CARVTIYF
TGTGCCAGGGTCACCATATATTTT
>TRBV18|TRBD1|TRBJ1-5|NA
CASSPGTGRSQPQHF
TGTGCCAGCTCACCCGGGACAGGGCGAAGTCAGCCCCAGCATTTT
>TRBV9|TRBD1|TRBJ1-1|once
CASSVEGQVNTEAFF
TGTGCCAGCAGCGTAGAGGGACAGGTGAACACTGAAGCTTTCTTT
>TRBV28|NA|TRBJ2-7|few
CASSPRLIGPRHEQYF
TGTGCCAGCAGCCCGCGATTAATCGGACCCCGCCACGAGCAGTACTTC
>TRBV2|NA|TRBJ1-4|NA
CASSITGSASEKLFF
TGTGCCAGCAGTATAACAGGGAGCGCGAGCGAAAAACTGTTTTTT
>TRBV29-1|NA|TRBJ2-1|NA
CSVLSDEQFF
TGCAGCGTTCTTTCTGATGAGCAGTTCTTC
>TRBV4-2|NA|TRBJ1-5|NA
CASSQDAGANNQPQHF
TGTGCCAGCAGCCAAGACGCAGGGGCGAACAATCAGCCCCAGCATTTT
>TRBV28|NA|TRBJ2-7|NA
CASRKWDQGLGMVYEQYF
TGTGCCTCCCGGAAATGGGACCAAGGGTTAGGAATGGTCTACGAGCAGTACTTC
>TRBV6-1|TRBD2|TRBJ2-3|NA
CASSELAASTDTQYF
TGTGCCAGCAGTGAACTAGCGGCTAGCACAGATACGCAGTATTTT
>TRBV5-1|NA|TRBJ1-2|few
CASSLNRGYGYTF
TGCGCCAGCAGCTTGAATAGGGGCTATGGCTACACCTTC
>TRBV19|TRBD1|TRBJ1-1|NA
CASSGDREGRNTEAFF
TGTGCCAGTAGCGGGGACAGGGAAGGACGGAACACTGAAGCTTTCTTT
>TRBV19|TRBD1|TRBJ1-5|NA
CASSGTGLNQPQHF
TGTGCCAGTAGTGGGACAGGCCTCAATCAGCCCCAGCATTTT
>TRBV7-2|TRBD1|TRBJ1-1|NA
CASSHGQGGTEAFF
TGTGCCAGCAGCCACGGACAGGGAGGCACTGAAGCTTTCTTT
>TRBV4-1|NA|TRBJ1-2|NA
CASSQGRSGGYTF
TGCGCCAGCAGCCAAGGAAGGTCCGGGGGCTACACCTTC
>TRBV7-2|NA|TRBJ2-1|NA
CASSKLRGGASYNEQFF
TGTGCCAGCAGCAAGCTTCGGGGCGGGGCCTCCTACAATGAGCAGTTCTTC
>TRBV5-4|NA|TRBJ2-1|NA
CASSLAGTSYNEQFF
TGTGCCAGCAGCTTGGCGGGGACCTCTTACAATGAGCAGTTCTTC
>TRBV28|NA|TRBJ2-1|NA
CASSYDRYQGSEQFF
TGTGCCAGCAGTTACGATCGGTATCAGGGCAGTGAGCAGTTCTTC
>TRBV7-9|NA|TRBJ2-5|NA
CASSLTLMWRETQYF
TGTGCCAGCAGCTTGACGTTAATGTGGAGAGAGACCCAGTACTTC
>TRBV6-1|NA|TRBJ2-2|NA
CASKLGGDAAGELFF
TGTGCCAGCAAATTAGGCGGGGACGCTGCCGGGGAGCTGTTTTTT
>TRBV7-2|TRBD1|TRBJ2-7|NA
CASSSGQGLSYEQYF
TGTGCCAGCAGCTCGGGACAGGGACTTTCCTACGAGCAGTACTTC
>TRBV15|NA|TRBJ2-1|NA
CASSGEGYYNEQFF
TGTGCGAGCTCAGGGGAGGGATACTACAATGAGCAGTTCTTC
>TRBV29-1|TRBD1|TRBJ2-7|NA
CRDIGTGWYEQYF
TGCAGGGATATTGGGACAGGGTGGTACGAGCAGTACTTC
>TRBV5-4|NA|TRBJ1-2|NA
CASSPGGGDVGLYGYTF
TGTGCCAGCAGCCCGGGGGGCGGAGACGTCGGGCTTTATGGCTACACCTTC
>TRBV7-3|TRBD1|TRBJ2-3|NA
CASSYAGTGGRDTQYF
TGTGCCAGCAGTTACGCCGGGACAGGGGGCAGAGATACGCAGTATTTT
>TRBV5-6|NA|TRBJ2-7|NA
CASSLGALQRQYF
TGTGCCAGCAGCTTGGGGGCACTACAGCGGCAGTACTTC
>TRBV13|TRBD2|TRBJ2-3|large
CASSPKGSGGLISDTQYF
TGTGCCAGCAGCCCCAAGGGTAGCGGGGGCCTGATTTCAGATACGCAGTATTTT
>TRBV11-2|TRBD1|TRBJ2-6|few
CASSLVDRGPYGANVLTF
TGTGCCAGCAGCTTAGTTGACAGGGGACCGTATGGGGCCAACGTCCTGACTTTC